Included here is one T cell receptor (beta chain) sequence, with context. Antigen specificity is unknown. Libraries were prepared by immunoSEQ multiplex PCR; TCRdb keeps only in-frame clonotypes and omits some of them. The sample shows roughly 650,000 clones, about 96% of them seen only once. The sample is drawn from a study of shared clonotypes between healthy human individuals. J was trimmed by 8 bases and V by 3 bases; bases with no gene match: 14. The CDR3 loop spans 18 amino acids. CDR1 and CDR2 (germline): SGHKS, YYEKEE (reference sequence). Study outcomes and limitations: Rarefaction showed that sequencing of sorted subsets was incomplete (despite large depth).

The chain joins TRBV5-5 to TRBJ2-1; TRBD2 matches 13 bases. The sample consisted of naive CD4+ T cells sorted from blood. Specified subset: CD45RA+ positively selected. This sequence originates from a woman aged 25 to 45 in good health. The CDR3 region is CASSSRGLAGAPIHEQFF. CDR3 nucleotide sequence: TGTGCCAGCAGCTCGAGAGGACTAGCGGGAGCCCCTATCCATGAGCAGTTCTTC.